The 7 T cell receptor beta chains presented below share a single source sample, sequenced in a study of early T cells in non-severe SARS-CoV-2 infection. TCRdb re-derived calls from the 5' RACE reads in MiXCR, one entry per CDR3 protein. This sample has about 48,000 distinct CDR3 sequences, with 7.7% found just once. Sequencing used whole blood. The origin of the receptors is an adult who was a healthcare worker with PCR-confirmed SARS-CoV-2 infection or an uninfected control (not recorded which).

This clonotype was observed a few times. The rearrangement uses TRBV20-1 and TRBJ2-1; possible D gene TRBD1, 5 bases. This CDR3 is built from 15 residues. Trimming shortened V by 3 bases and J by 7 bases, and 19 bases separated the two germline ends. Germline values: CDR1 DFQATT, CDR2 SNEGSKA (reference sequence). The CDR3 DNA sequence: TGCAGTGCTAGGCCTTTAAGGGGCGCGCATAATGAGCAGTTCTTC. Encoded protein: CSARPLRGAHNEQFF.

The table lists this clonotype with a few counts. V and J are TRBV5-1 and TRBJ1-3; TRBD1 aligns across 8 bases. The germline V gene has CDR1 SGHRS and CDR2 YFSETQ. This CDR3 is 17 amino acids long. The V segment lost 0 bases and the J segment 2 bases; nucleotides outside the gene matches: 7. CDR3 sequence: CASSLGTGRRAGNTIYF. In DNA form, the CDR3 reads TGCGCCAGCAGCTTGGGGACAGGGCGAAGAGCTGGAAACACCATATATTTT. The full variable domain, in which reference TRBV5-1 and TRBJ1-3 provide the parts outside the CDR3, is KAGVTQTPRYLIKTRGQQVTLSCSPISGHRSVSWYQQTPGQGLQFLFEYFSETQRNKGNFPGRFSGRQFSNSRSEMNVSTLELGDSALYLCASSLGTGRRAGNTIYFGEGSWLTVV.

This clonotype occurred many times. V gene TRBV30 combines with J gene TRBJ1-2; D ambiguous. The CDR3 is 12 amino acids. Germline V gene lookup returns CDR1 GTSNPN and CDR2 SVGIG (reference sequence). Trimming shortened V by 1 base and J by 4 bases, and 7 bases separated the two germline ends. CDR3 DNA sequence: TGTGCCTGGAGTGCCAGGAGCTATGGCTACACCTTC. This codes for CAWSARSYGYTF.

This clonotype was detected only a few times. The gene calls are TRBV20-1 and TRBJ1-4; D remains ambiguous. In germline, CDR1 is DFQATT, CDR2 SNEGSKA (reference sequence). Between the trimmed V and J ends, which lost 6 bases and 7 bases, there was a span of 15 bases. The CDR3 runs 13 residues. The CDR3 loop is CSAPGSGTEKLFF. The CDR3 coding sequence is TGCAGTGCCCCCGGGTCCGGCACTGAAAAACTGTTTTTT.

The genes are TRBV12-3 or TRBV12-4 and TRBJ1-4, with 7 bases aligning to TRBD1. The CDR3 is made up of 14 amino acids. V trimming: 7 bases; J trimming: 6 bases; junction bases outside the gene matches: 8. The CDR3 DNA is TGTGCCAGCACTACAGGAGGGGGCCATGAAAAACTGTTTTTT. As protein: CASTTGGGHEKLFF.

This clonotype was seen ten or more times. V is TRBV6-2 or TRBV6-3 and J is TRBJ1-2; the match to TRBD1 covers 7 bases. The V and J ends lost 5 bases and 8 bases, in that order; junction bases with no gene match: 8. The CDR3 has 13 residues. Per germline, CDR1 MNHEY and CDR2 SVGEGT. CDR3 sequence: CASSTTGLLGYTF. CDR3 in DNA: TGTGCCAGCAGTACGACAGGGCTCCTCGGCTACACCTTC.

This clonotype was picked up many times. The chain employs TRBV2 and TRBJ1-1; D uncertain. The CDR3 totals 15 residues. With 2 bases removed from V and 9 bases from J, the gap between germline ends came to 19 bases. Per the germline V gene, CDR1 is SNHLY and CDR2 is FYNNEI. Here the CDR3 DNA reads TGTGCCAGCAGTGAATCCCTTCCGGGGTTAAGCAAAGCTTTCTTT. Protein product: CASSESLPGLSKAFF.